The 29 T cell receptor beta chains below come from one sample, sequenced in a study of T cell responses to AZD1222 COVID-19 vaccine. Sequencing was performed with immunoSEQ multiplex PCR; in TCRdb, only in-frame clones are kept and a portion is missing. The repertoire holds about 150,000 clones, about nine tenths seen once, with approximately 3.6% in the top ten. This material consisted of peripheral blood, taken on day 0 of MenACWY control vaccination. Receptors were obtained from an adult in good health.

The V and J genes are TRBV30 and TRBJ2-1; D might be TRBD2 (5 bases). The CDR3 consists of 11 residues. The V end was cut by 0 bases, the J end by 12 bases, with 9 bases between. Germline CDR1 GTSNPN, CDR2 SVGIG (reference sequence). The CDR3 sequence: CAWSVGGLQFF. In DNA form, the CDR3 reads TGTGCCTGGAGTGTAGGAGGCCTGCAGTTCTTC.

A single count supports this clone. This chain joins TRBV28 and TRBJ1-1; tentative D call: TRBD1 (5 bases). The V and J ends lost 2 bases and 10 bases respectively, with 11 bases between them. Germline CDR1 is MDHEN and CDR2 is SYDVKM. This CDR3 region has 12 residues. This chain's CDR3 is CASSLVGDRAFF. The CDR3 DNA reads TGTGCCAGCAGTTTAGTGGGGGACCGAGCTTTCTTT. Full variable domain (outside the CDR3, taken from reference TRBV28 and TRBJ1-1): DVKVTQSSRYLVKRTGEKVFLECVQDMDHENMFWYRQDPGLGLRLIYFSYDVKMKEKGDIPEGYSVSREKKERFSLILESASTNQTSMYLCASSLVGDRAFFGQGTRLTVV.

V is TRBV6-5 and J is TRBJ2-5, with D perhaps TRBD1 (5 bases). The CDR3 has 15 amino acids. V dropped 2 bases and J dropped 2 bases, with 12 bases sitting between them. Germline V gene lookup returns CDR1 MNHEY and CDR2 SVGAGI. CDR3 sequence reads: CASSYDGQVQETQYF. In nucleotides, the CDR3 is TGTGCCAGCAGTTACGACGGACAAGTTCAAGAGACCCAGTACTTC.

Only one count was recorded for this clone. The chain joins TRBV9 to TRBJ2-2; perhaps D is TRBD1 or TRBD2 (5 bases each). Trimming took 0 bases from V and 5 from J, leaving 23 bases between them. The CDR3 sequence is 19 residues long. Germline CDR1 reads SGDLS; CDR2 reads YYNGEE. The CDR3 here is CASSVDGGGGRGRTGELFF. Here the CDR3 DNA reads TGTGCCAGCAGCGTAGACGGTGGTGGGGGACGCGGACGGACCGGGGAGCTGTTTTTT.

The chain employs TRBV5-1 and TRBJ1-3; 8 bases match TRBD1. With V trimmed by 4 bases and J by 1 base, 4 bases remained unmatched. The CDR3 has 15 residues. Germline V gives CDR1 SGHRS, CDR2 YFSETQ. The CDR3, as DNA: TGCGCCAGCAGCCCGGGACAGGCATCTGGAAACACCATATATTTT. It yields the protein CASSPGQASGNTIYF.

This chain joins TRBV2 and TRBJ1-4; D is possibly TRBD1 (5 bases). Trimming pared 8 bases from V and 7 bases from J, leaving 11 bases between. Germline-derived CDR1 and CDR2 are SNHLY and FYNNEI. CDR3 length equals 12 residues. The CDR3 DNA reads as TGTGCCAGCCGGCCGGGGGGTGAAAAACTGTTTTTT. It codes for CASRPGGEKLFF. Using reference TRBV2 and TRBJ1-4 for the parts outside the CDR3, the full variable domain is EPEVTQTPSHQVTQMGQEVILRCVPISNHLYFYWYRQILGQKVEFLVSFYNNEISEKSEIFDDQFSVERPDGSNFTLKIRSTKLEDSAMYFCASRPGGEKLFFGSGTQLSVL.

The chain carries TRBV6-6 and TRBJ1-3; D may be TRBD1 (5 bases). The germline CDR1 and CDR2 sequences are MNHNY and SVGAGI (reference sequence). V gave up 8 bases and J gave up 4 bases, with 12 bases separating them. The length of the CDR3 is 13 residues. The CDR3 DNA reads TGTGCCAGCTCCAGGGAAACAGGAAACACCATATATTTT. Translation: CASSRETGNTIYF.

The chain is built from TRBV7-8 and TRBJ2-7; TRBD1 might be the D (6 bases). Trimming stripped 4 bases from V and 3 bases from J, with 13 bases between. CDR3 length equals 14 residues. Looked up from germline, CDR1 is SGHVS and CDR2 is FQNEAQ. CDR3 in DNA: TGTGCCAGCAGCTACGGTGGCAGGGGCTACGAGCAGTACTTC. It specifies CASSYGGRGYEQYF.

The rearrangement uses TRBV18 and TRBJ2-7, with 7 bases lining up with TRBD2. The CDR3 runs 15 residues. CDR1 and CDR2 from the germline V gene are KGHSH and LQKENI. Trimming at V came to 2 bases and at J to 2 bases, leaving 6 bases not matched to a gene. CDR3 nucleotides: TGTGCCAGCTCACCATGGGCTAGCGGAGCCTACGAGCAGTACTTC. This codes for CASSPWASGAYEQYF.

This clone was seen just once. The chain recombines TRBV28 with TRBJ1-6; 11 bases map to TRBD1. This CDR3 spans 16 amino acids. J gave up 14 bases and V 5 bases, and 14 bases lay outside the gene matches. Germline V gene data show CDR1 as MDHEN and CDR2 as SYDVKM. The CDR3 region is CASSLAGQGVFMALHF. CDR3 DNA sequence: TGTGCCAGCAGTCTAGCGGGACAGGGGGTCTTCATGGCCCTCCACTTT.

The chain employs TRBV12-3 or TRBV12-4 and TRBJ1-2; TRBD1 might be the D (6 bases). This CDR3 region has 11 residues. Trimming took off 6 bases at V and 8 bases at J, with 10 bases between the two ends. CDR3 bases: TGTGCCAGCAGCCCAGGGGTAGGCTACACCTTC. It specifies CASSPGVGYTF.

CDR3 DNA: TGTGCCAGCAGTGAACTCCCCCTACTGAGCGGGAGGGCCCTCGGGGAGCTGTTTTTT. Residues: CASSELPLLSGRALGELFF. The gene calls are TRBV2 and TRBJ2-2; 10 bases are a match to TRBD2. Germline values: CDR1 SNHLY, CDR2 FYNNEI. The CDR3 is made up of 19 amino acids. The trim removed 2 bases at V and 7 bases at J, leaving 16 bases unmatched.

V gene TRBV28 combines with J gene TRBJ2-7, with 16 bases aligning to TRBD2. Losses at the gene ends were 5 bases for V and 5 bases for J; bases not matched to a gene: 9. The length of the CDR3 is 17 residues. Germline V gives CDR1 MDHEN, CDR2 SYDVKM. The CDR3 DNA is TGTGCCAGCAGTCCCCCGGGACTAGCGGGAGGGTCCCACGAGCAGTACTTC. As protein: CASSPPGLAGGSHEQYF.

The chain recombines TRBV5-6 with TRBJ2-7; D is possibly TRBD1 (6 bases). Trimming took off 7 bases at V and 6 bases at J, with 11 bases between the two ends. The CDR3 spans 11 residues. Germline CDR1 SGHDT, CDR2 YYEEEE. CDR3 loop: CASRRQAEQYF. The CDR3 coding sequence is TGTGCCAGCCGTCGACAGGCCGAGCAGTACTTC.

This clone was observed a single time. The rearrangement uses TRBV18 and TRBJ1-5, with no clear D. V was clipped by 2 bases and J by 1 base, with 12 bases between them. The CDR3 spans 16 residues. CDR1 and CDR2 (germline): KGHSH, LQKENI. CDR3 in DNA: TGTGCCAGCTCACCATCGACTTCTGGGAGCAATCAGCCCCAGCATTTT. Amino acid sequence: CASSPSTSGSNQPQHF. Variable domain in full (rest from reference TRBV18 and TRBJ1-5): NAGVMQNPRHLVRRRGQEARLRCSPMKGHSHVYWYRQLPEEGLKFMVYLQKENIIDESGMPKERFSAEFPKEGPSILRIQQVVRGDSAAYFCASSPSTSGSNQPQHFGDGTRLSIL.

The V gene is TRBV19, the J gene TRBJ2-7; either TRBD1 or TRBD2 may fit D (7 bases each). Germline lookup yields CDR1 LNHDA and CDR2 SQIVND (reference sequence). V dropped 5 bases and J dropped 3 bases, with 17 bases sitting between them. This CDR3 spans 15 amino acids. The CDR3 sequence: CASSVGGTAGYEQYF. The CDR3 region has the DNA TGTGCCAGTAGTGTCGGGGGGACAGCTGGCTACGAGCAGTACTTC.

The chain joins TRBV4-1 to TRBJ2-2; D is unclear. CDR1 and CDR2 from the germline V gene are MGHRA and YSYEKL. Trimming pared 0 bases from V and 3 bases from J, leaving 11 bases between. This CDR3 region has 16 residues. CDR3 region: CASSQDLPRYTGELFF. DNA for the CDR3: TGCGCCAGCAGCCAAGATCTTCCCAGATACACCGGGGAGCTGTTTTTT.

This chain connects TRBV9 to TRBJ2-1; no clear D gene. CDR1 and CDR2 from the germline V gene are SGDLS and YYNGEE. V shed 0 bases and J shed 8 bases, with 18 bases lying between them. The CDR3 loop spans 16 amino acids. The CDR3 spells CASSVVGSISEDEQFF. The CDR3, as DNA: TGTGCCAGCAGCGTAGTAGGTTCGATATCGGAAGATGAGCAGTTCTTC.

CDR3 region: CASSFGLPEKLFF. CDR3 in DNA: TGTGCCAGCAGCTTTGGACTACCTGAAAAACTGTTTTTT. V gene TRBV7-2 combines with J gene TRBJ1-4; D remains ambiguous. V shed 3 bases and J shed 7 bases, with 9 bases lying between them. The germline V gene has CDR1 SGHTA and CDR2 FQGNSA. CDR3 size: 13 residues.

The V call is TRBV6-5, the J call TRBJ1-4; 7 bases agree with TRBD1. This CDR3 spans 14 amino acids. V lost 6 bases, J lost 5 bases, and 6 bases stayed unmatched. CDR1 is MNHEY, CDR2 SVGAGI, per germline. The CDR3 here is CASRQGGANEKLFF. The DNA of the CDR3 is TGTGCCAGCAGGCAGGGGGGGGCGAATGAAAAACTGTTTTTT.

J is TRBJ1-2 and V is TRBV11-3; D gene ambiguous. CDR3 length: 14 amino acids. Germline loops: CDR1 SGHNT, CDR2 YENEEA. Trimming left V 5 bases short and J 2 bases short, with 12 bases between. CDR3 nucleotides: TGTGCCAGCAGCCCCGGACTGAAAAACTATGGCTACACCTTC. Protein sequence: CASSPGLKNYGYTF.

The chain couples TRBV18 to TRBJ2-3, with 8 bases that match TRBD1. The CDR3 has 14 amino acids. Losses at the gene ends were 5 bases for V and 4 bases for J; bases not matched to a gene: 5. Per germline, CDR1 KGHSH and CDR2 LQKENI. The CDR3 spells CASSYGQGSDTQYF. DNA for the CDR3: TGTGCCAGCTCATACGGACAGGGTTCAGATACGCAGTATTTT.

The chain has TRBV27 and TRBJ1-1; possibly TRBD1 for D (5 bases). Germline CDR1 reads MNHEY; CDR2 reads SMNVEV (reference sequence). The CDR3 extends over 14 amino acids. V was pared by 5 bases and J by 2 bases, with 12 bases between. The CDR3 sequence is CASSRRRENTEAFF. CDR3 DNA: TGTGCCAGCAGTCGTCGCAGGGAAAACACTGAAGCTTTCTTT.

The chain has TRBV24-1 and TRBJ2-6; the D gene is possibly TRBD1 (5 bases). The V gene lost 5 bases and the J gene lost 2 bases, with 9 bases spanning the gap. CDR1 is KGHDR and CDR2 is SFDVKD in the germline V gene. The CDR3 loop spans 15 amino acids. In nucleotides, the CDR3 is TGTGCCACCAGTGCTGTAGGGGCTGGGGCCAACGTCCTGACTTTC. Amino acids: CATSAVGAGANVLTF.

V and J are TRBV7-2 and TRBJ1-5; D is uncertain. The V gene lost 5 bases and the J gene lost 3 bases, with 14 bases spanning the gap. The CDR3 contains 15 residues. Germline CDR1 SGHTA, CDR2 FQGNSA. CDR3 nucleotides: TGTGCCAGCAGCCCCCAGCCGTTCGCCAATCAGCCCCAGCATTTT. As protein: CASSPQPFANQPQHF.

The V and J genes are TRBV7-9 and TRBJ2-2; 9 bases align to TRBD1. The germline CDR1 and CDR2 sequences are SEHNR and FQNEAQ (reference sequence). V trimming: 5 bases; J trimming: 4 bases; junction bases outside the gene matches: 8. The CDR3 has 16 residues. CDR3 protein: CASSNRGTGSTGELFF. CDR3 coding DNA: TGTGCCAGCAGCAACCGGGGGACAGGGAGCACCGGGGAGCTGTTTTTT.

The CDR3 DNA reads TGCGCCAGCAGTTATTCCTCTAGCCAGAGCTACAATGAGCAGTTCTTC. Translated: CASSYSSSQSYNEQFF. The rearrangement uses TRBV5-1 and TRBJ2-1; D might be TRBD2 (5 bases). Germline V gene sequence: CDR1 SGHRS, CDR2 YFSETQ. CDR3 length: 16 amino acids. V dropped 5 bases and J dropped 3 bases, with 18 bases sitting between them. The full variable domain, rest sourced from reference TRBV5-1 and TRBJ2-1, is KAGVTQTPRYLIKTRGQQVTLSCSPISGHRSVSWYQQTPGQGLQFLFEYFSETQRNKGNFPGRFSGRQFSNSRSEMNVSTLELGDSALYLCASSYSSSQSYNEQFFGPGTRLTVL.

This clone was observed a few times. Written as DNA, the CDR3 is TGTGCCAGCAGCTCCTTGGGACAGTGGGACACCGGGGAGCTGTTTTTT. This gives the protein CASSSLGQWDTGELFF. The chain links TRBV7-8 to TRBJ2-2; 7 bases fit TRBD1. The CDR3 contains 16 residues. Trimming removed 4 bases from V and 3 bases from J; junction bases left unmatched: 8. Germline values: CDR1 SGHVS, CDR2 FQNEAQ.

This chain links TRBV30 with TRBJ2-5, with TRBD2 as a possible D gene (5 bases). In germline, CDR1 is GTSNPN, CDR2 SVGIG (reference sequence). The V end was cut by 1 base, the J end by 4 bases, with 10 bases between. The CDR3 loop spans 13 amino acids. CDR3 sequence reads: CAWSGGSVETQYF. Written as DNA, the CDR3 is TGTGCCTGGAGTGGTGGTAGCGTAGAGACCCAGTACTTC.